The source of this TCR beta chain is a study of beta chain features in type 1 diabetes. Expressed TCRB transcripts were sequenced after all isolated RNA was converted to cDNA. The method was immunoSEQ multiplex PCR; TCRdb's version includes in-frame clones alone and lacks a portion of them. The sample carries around 300,000 clones, 11% to 15% recorded once. This clone was seen a few times. The antigen is undetermined. Study findings and constraints: Across patients, naive, central memory and Treg TCRB repertoires exhibited apparently greater similarity than was observed across healthy donors.

CDR1 and CDR2 (germline): SGHAT, FQDESV (reference sequence). There are 17 residues in the CDR3. The trim removed 3 bases at V and 6 bases at J, leaving 14 bases unmatched. This receptor was taken from a man aged 30 to 45 in good health. Sequencing input: central memory CD4+ T cells from blood. The chain has TRBV11-1 and TRBJ2-1; 7 positions agree with TRBD2. DNA of the CDR3: TGTGCCAGCAGCTTTATGACCGGGGGGACTTCACTCAATGAGCAGTTCTTC. Translation: CASSFMTGGTSLNEQFF.